Listed here are 11 T cell receptor beta chains from one sample, sequenced in a study of regulatory T cells in long-lasting Graves disease. Regarding time point: newly diagnosed GD, antithyroid drugs for less than 3 months. The authors made the TCR library using RNA they extracted from PBMCs. Sequencing libraries for TCR beta were prepared with iRepertoire HTBI primers and Arm-PCR of CDR3 regions. TCRdb re-derived calls from the multiplex PCR reads in MiXCR, one entry per CDR3 protein. The table lists roughly 400,000 distinct CDR3 sequences, roughly 15% of them singletons. The sample was also reused in another study, on T cells in Graves' hyperthyroidism and ophthalmopathy.

The material sequenced was peripheral blood mononuclear cells (PBMCs), taken at new diagnosis, from a patient treated with antithyroid drugs. The receptors stem from a woman younger than 30 with Graves disease.

This clonotype has ten or more counts. The V call is TRBV6-1, the J call TRBJ2-7; 7 bases fit TRBD1. Germline CDR1 MNHNS, CDR2 SASEGT. Trimming removed 6 bases from V and 2 bases from J; junction bases left unmatched: 10. CDR3 size: 15 residues. This chain's CDR3 is CASSPPGQVAYEQYF. CDR3 sequence (DNA): TGTGCCAGCAGCCCACCAGGACAGGTAGCCTACGAGCAGTACTTC.

The rearrangement joins TRBV19 to TRBJ2-1, with 7 nucleotides matching TRBD1. This CDR3 spans 13 amino acids. Germline trimming cut 8 bases from V and 8 bases from J; bases unmatched to any gene: 9. Germline V gene data show CDR1 as LNHDA and CDR2 as SQIVND (reference sequence). The CDR3 is CASAGQVRDEQFF. For the CDR3, the DNA is TGTGCCAGTGCAGGACAGGTTAGGGATGAGCAGTTCTTC. Together with reference TRBV19 and TRBJ2-1, the CDR3 gives the full variable domain: DGGITQSPKYLFRKEGQNVTLSCEQNLNHDAMYWYRQDPGQGLRLIYYSQIVNDFQKGDIAEGYSVSREKKESFPLTVTSAQKNPTAFYLCASAGQVRDEQFFGPGTRLTVL.

The sample holds a few counts of this clonotype. This sequence joins TRBV30 and TRBJ2-3; D call uncertain. Germline CDR1 and CDR2: GTSNPN and SVGIG (reference sequence). V gave up 0 bases and J gave up 5 bases, with 15 bases separating them. CDR3 length equals 15 residues. CDR3 sequence (DNA): TGTGCCTGGAGTGTATTATCCCTGACAAGAGATACGCAGTATTTT. It codes for CAWSVLSLTRDTQYF. Together with reference TRBV30 and TRBJ2-3, the CDR3 gives the full variable domain: SQTIHQWPATLVQPVGSPLSLECTVEGTSNPNLYWYRQAAGRGLQLLFYSVGIGQISSEVPQNLSASRPQDRQFILSSKKLLLSDSGFYLCAWSVLSLTRDTQYFGPGTRLTVL.

This clonotype occurred many times. This rearrangement joins TRBV6-2 or TRBV6-3 to TRBJ2-3; TRBD2 agrees at 11 bases. CDR3 length: 17 amino acids. V lost 6 bases, J lost 6 bases, and 14 bases stayed unmatched. The germline CDR1 and CDR2 sequences are MNHEY and SVGEGT. CDR3 DNA: TGTGCCAGCAGATATAGCGGGAGGGCCATAGTAGTGGATACGCAGTATTTT. It encodes CASRYSGRAIVVDTQYF.

Notes on this clonotype: One end of the junction fails to match germline, which may point to a read error. The chain employs TRBV29-1 and TRBJ1-1, with D hard to call. From germline, CDR1 is SQVTM and CDR2 ANQGSEA. The CDR3 runs to 13 residues. In DNA, the CDR3 is TGCAGCGTAGAAGACACTCTGAACACTGAAGCTTTCTTT. It encodes CSVEDTLNTEAFF.

The CDR3 here is CSPLGSGAGGDGTYEQYF. The DNA for the CDR3 is TGCAGTCCCCTGGGGTCGGGAGCGGGAGGGGACGGGACCTACGAGCAGTACTTC. J is TRBJ2-7 and V is TRBV20-1; 10 bases fit TRBD2. Unmatched junction bases numbered 21, after V lost 8 bases and J lost 2 bases. CDR1 and CDR2 (germline): DFQATT, SNEGSKA (reference sequence). The CDR3 extends over 18 amino acids.

This clonotype showed up many times. The V call is TRBV3-1, the J call TRBJ2-2; D is unclear. The CDR3 is made up of 12 amino acids. Germline assignment: CDR1 LGHDT and CDR2 YNNKEL (reference sequence). V was pared by 3 bases and J by 6 bases, with 5 bases between. The CDR3 sequence is CASSQGSGELFF. CDR3 DNA: TGTGCCAGCAGCCAGGGCTCCGGGGAGCTGTTTTTT.

This clonotype was detected ten times or more. The CDR3 spells CASSVGPYEQYF. In DNA form, the CDR3 reads TGTGCCAGCTCGGTGGGACCTTACGAGCAGTACTTC. The chain is built from TRBV6-2 or TRBV6-3 and TRBJ2-7, with D perhaps TRBD1 or TRBD2 (5 bases each). Germline lookup yields CDR1 MNHEY and CDR2 SVGEGT. The CDR3 has 12 residues. Trimming took off 8 bases at V and 4 bases at J, with 12 bases between the two ends.

A remark on this clonotype: Since a much larger clone is just one base distant, this may be a read error. This chain links TRBV20-1 with TRBJ2-1; 9 nucleotides agree with TRBD2. CDR1 DFQATT and CDR2 SNEGSKA come from the germline V gene (reference sequence). The CDR3 has 13 residues. The CDR3 region is CSAAGGFVNEQLF. In nucleotides, the CDR3 is TGCAGTGCTGCGGGAGGGTTCGTTAATGAGCAGCTCTTC.

V gene TRBV10-3 combines with J gene TRBJ2-3; 10 bases match TRBD2. Trimming cost V 6 bases and J 2 bases; bases outside gene matches: 8. CDR1 and CDR2 from the germline V gene are ENHRY and SYGVKD. The CDR3 consists of 16 residues. CDR3 protein: CAISTSGTSATDTQYF. CDR3 in DNA: TGTGCCATCAGCACTAGCGGGACATCAGCCACAGATACGCAGTATTTT.

The CDR3 DNA follows: TGTGCCAGCAGTGGGCGGTTTGGGGCGGAAAACACTGAAGCTTTCTTT. It encodes CASSGRFGAENTEAFF. The rearrangement uses TRBV25-1 and TRBJ1-1; D is perhaps TRBD1 (5 bases). The CDR3 is 16 amino acids. The V end was cut by 4 bases, the J end by 2 bases, with 17 bases between. Germline V gene sequence: CDR1 MGHDK, CDR2 SYGVNS.